A selection of T cell receptor beta chains follows, all from one sample in a study of identical twins. TCRdb itself ran the 5' RACE reads through MiXCR, one entry per CDR3 protein. The table records 450,000 to 500,000 distinct CDR3 sequences, around 15% of them present only once. This same sample was also taken into another study, of yellow fever vaccine responses in identical twins.

Source material: CD4+ T cells sorted from blood. Receptors were obtained from a woman aged 18-35 years in good health. The CDR3 runs from the conserved cysteine through the conserved F or W. The order of the fields is D gene, V gene, J gene, clone size, CDR3 protein, CDR3 DNA. A D gene is named only where the DNA matches it firmly. The size field is filled for only some rows; it gives once, few, many or a size class.

d_call: TRBD2
v_call: TRBV20-1
j_call: TRBJ2-7
clone_size: .
cdr3_aa: CSARPLAGPTYEQYF
cdr3_nt: TGCAGTGCTAGACCACTAGCGGGTCCAACCTACGAGCAGTACTTC

d_call: .
v_call: TRBV3-1
j_call: TRBJ2-5
clone_size: few
cdr3_aa: CASSQDFSGETQYF
cdr3_nt: TGTGCCAGCAGCCAAGATTTCTCAGGGGAGACCCAGTACTTC

d_call: TRBD1
v_call: TRBV28
j_call: TRBJ2-7
clone_size: few
cdr3_aa: CASSFAGQVVYEQYF
cdr3_nt: TGTGCCAGCAGTTTTGCGGGACAGGTTGTCTACGAGCAGTACTTC

d_call: TRBD1
v_call: TRBV3-1
j_call: TRBJ2-7
clone_size: .
cdr3_aa: CASSQGTGRGLYEQYF
cdr3_nt: TGTGCCAGCAGCCAAGGGACAGGCCGTGGTCTCTACGAGCAGTACTTC

d_call: TRBD2
v_call: TRBV6-1
j_call: TRBJ2-7
clone_size: .
cdr3_aa: CASRADSGSYEQYF
cdr3_nt: TGTGCCAGCAGGGCAGATAGCGGGAGCTACGAGCAGTACTTC

d_call: .
v_call: TRBV20-1
j_call: TRBJ2-1
clone_size: few
cdr3_aa: CSARRSPNEQFF
cdr3_nt: TGCAGTGCTAGAAGGAGCCCAAATGAGCAGTTCTTC

d_call: .
v_call: TRBV11-2
j_call: TRBJ2-4
clone_size: many
cdr3_aa: CASSTGQLAKNIQYF
cdr3_nt: TGTGCCAGCAGCACCGGACAGCTAGCCAAAAACATTCAGTACTTC

d_call: .
v_call: TRBV29-1
j_call: TRBJ2-7
clone_size: .
cdr3_aa: CSATTKTANEQYF
cdr3_nt: TGCAGCGCTACCACCAAAACCGCCAACGAGCAGTACTTC

d_call: .
v_call: TRBV7-3
j_call: TRBJ2-7
clone_size: few
cdr3_aa: CASSLNPGTYEQYF
cdr3_nt: TGTGCCAGCAGCTTAAACCCGGGGACCTACGAGCAGTACTTC

d_call: .
v_call: TRBV2
j_call: TRBJ2-3
clone_size: few
cdr3_aa: CASRPPDTQYF
cdr3_nt: TGTGCCAGCAGGCCTCCAGATACGCAGTATTTT

d_call: .
v_call: TRBV7-8
j_call: TRBJ2-7
clone_size: .
cdr3_aa: CASSSLARYSAYEQYF
cdr3_nt: TGTGCCAGCAGCTCGCTGGCGCGCTACTCGGCCTACGAGCAGTACTTC

d_call: .
v_call: TRBV5-1
j_call: TRBJ2-5
clone_size: .
cdr3_aa: CASSLPLAETQYF
cdr3_nt: TGCGCCAGCAGCCTTCCCCTAGCCGAGACCCAGTACTTC

d_call: TRBD2
v_call: TRBV4-2
j_call: TRBJ2-5
clone_size: .
cdr3_aa: CASSRNSGRLETQYF
cdr3_nt: TGTGCCAGCAGCCGAAATAGCGGGAGGTTGGAGACCCAGTACTTC

d_call: .
v_call: TRBV20-1
j_call: TRBJ2-5
clone_size: few
cdr3_aa: CSAGESSYQETQYF
cdr3_nt: TGCAGTGCTGGGGAATCGTCGTACCAAGAGACCCAGTACTTC